A selection of T cell receptor beta chains follows, all from one sample in a study of cytomegalovirus exposure and HLA in healthy donors. Data came from immunoSEQ multiplex PCR; TCRdb stores just in-frame clones and leaves some out. Among roughly 140,000 clones listed, around 84% were seen once. The sequencing input was PBMCs. The receptors come from a woman in her late teens or twenties in good health and CMV-seronegative. The CDR3 runs from the conserved cysteine through the conserved F or W. The order of the fields is CDR3 DNA, CDR3 protein, V gene, J gene, D gene, clone size. A D gene is named only where the DNA matches it firmly. For some rows the clone size is stated as once, few or many, or as a class when expanded; others skip it.

CDR3 DNA: TGTGCCAGCAGTTTAGTGAGGGACTACACCTTC
CDR3 protein: CASSLVRDYTF
V gene: TRBV28
J gene: TRBJ1-2
D gene: NA
clone size: NA

CDR3 DNA: TGTGCCAGCAGTGAAAGTGGGCAGGGAACTGAAAAACTGTTTTTT
CDR3 protein: CASSESGQGTEKLFF
V gene: TRBV25-1
J gene: TRBJ1-4
D gene: NA
clone size: few

CDR3 DNA: TGTGCCAGCAGCCTAGACCCAGGGTCGGGTACTAACATTCAGTACTTC
CDR3 protein: CASSLDPGSGTNIQYF
V gene: TRBV7-6
J gene: TRBJ2-4
D gene: NA
clone size: NA

CDR3 DNA: TGTGCCAGCAGTCAAAGGGGTTGTGCAACTAATGAAAAACTGTTTTTT
CDR3 protein: CASSQRGCATNEKLFF
V gene: TRBV7-7
J gene: TRBJ1-4
D gene: NA
clone size: NA

CDR3 DNA: TGTGCCAGCAGCTTAGATCTGACGGGGTCAGATACGCAGTATTTT
CDR3 protein: CASSLDLTGSDTQYF
V gene: TRBV11-3
J gene: TRBJ2-3
D gene: NA
clone size: NA

CDR3 DNA: TGTGCCAGCAGCCGGAGCTGTGAGCAGTTCTTC
CDR3 protein: CASSRSCEQFF
V gene: TRBV7-2
J gene: TRBJ2-1
D gene: NA
clone size: NA

CDR3 DNA: TGTGCCAGCAGCTTTAGAGGCTCCTACAATGAGCAGTTCTTC
CDR3 protein: CASSFRGSYNEQFF
V gene: TRBV11-3
J gene: TRBJ2-1
D gene: NA
clone size: few

CDR3 DNA: TGCGCCAGCAGCCAGGAAGGGGGCTACAATGAGCAGTTCTTC
CDR3 protein: CASSQEGGYNEQFF
V gene: TRBV4-3
J gene: TRBJ2-1
D gene: NA
clone size: NA

CDR3 DNA: TGTGCCAGCAGTAGGGGGGTAGCAGGGGGTGGCTACACCTTC
CDR3 protein: CASSRGVAGGGYTF
V gene: TRBV6-1
J gene: TRBJ1-2
D gene: TRBD1
clone size: NA

CDR3 DNA: TGTGCCAGCAGACGGGGGGCCATTACCACCGGGGAGCTGTTTTTT
CDR3 protein: CASRRGAITTGELFF
V gene: TRBV6-5
J gene: TRBJ2-2
D gene: NA
clone size: NA

CDR3 DNA: TGTGCCAGCAGTTTAAACCCACGCCGGGAAAAACTGTTTTTT
CDR3 protein: CASSLNPRREKLFF
V gene: TRBV28
J gene: TRBJ1-4
D gene: NA
clone size: NA

CDR3 DNA: TGTGCCAGCAGTAGAAATCAGGGTTCTGGGGCCAACGTCCTGACTTTC
CDR3 protein: CASSRNQGSGANVLTF
V gene: TRBV27
J gene: TRBJ2-6
D gene: NA
clone size: NA